Below are 21 T cell receptor beta chains sequenced from a single sample in a study of Graves' ophthalmopathy and Graves' hyperthyroidism. Amplification of the TCR beta CDR3 regions used RNA transcripts (as template). HTBI-primed RT-PCR formed the first round, and a multiplex PCR formed the second. TCRdb itself ran the multiplex PCR reads through MiXCR, one entry per CDR3 protein. The table includes 900,000 to 1,200,000 distinct CDR3 sequences, 35% to 45% detected once. Sequenced sample: peripheral blood or thyroid tissue (not recorded which). Receptor source: an adult man with Graves' hyperthyroidism.

In this sample, this clonotype turned up a few times. V is TRBV13 and J is TRBJ1-6; perhaps TRBD1 as D (5 bases). CDR1 is PRHDT, CDR2 FYEKMQ, per germline (reference sequence). The CDR3 is 16 residues long. V lost 5 bases to trimming and J lost 7 bases, with 18 bases between them. CDR3 coding DNA: TGTGCCAGCAGCCTCTCCAGGGCCTTTTCAAATTCACCCCTCCACTTT. Translating gives CASSLSRAFSNSPLHF.

The table lists this clonotype with many counts. V and J are TRBV7-6 and TRBJ2-7, with a possible D match to TRBD1 (6 bases). Per germline, CDR1 SGHVS and CDR2 FNYEAQ. The CDR3 loop spans 14 amino acids. Deletions cut 1 base from V and 3 bases from J, with 10 bases between. CDR3 amino acids: CASSLVGQHYEQYF. CDR3 DNA sequence: TGTGCCAGCAGCTTAGTGGGACAACACTACGAGCAGTACTTC. Filled out from reference TRBV7-6 and TRBJ2-7, the complete variable domain reads GAGVSQSPRYKVTKRGQDVALRCDPISGHVSLYWYRQALGQGPEFLTYFNYEAQQDKSGLPNDRFSAERPEGSISTLTIQRTEQRDSAMYRCASSLVGQHYEQYFGPGTRLTVT.

The chain uses TRBV20-1 and TRBJ1-6; 12 nucleotides agree with TRBD1. This CDR3 has 14 residues. Per germline, CDR1 DFQATT and CDR2 SNEGSKA (reference sequence). J was trimmed by 9 bases and V by 4 bases; bases with no gene match: 4. The CDR3 protein is CSAKGTGGSSPLHF. In DNA, the CDR3 is TGCAGTGCTAAAGGGACAGGGGGCAGTTCACCCCTCCACTTT.

As for this clonotype: An end of the junction does not agree with germline; a read error may underlie this. The chain recombines TRBV5-1 with TRBJ1-1; D unresolved. In germline, CDR1 is SGHRS, CDR2 YFSETQ. This CDR3 has 15 residues. This CDR3 is CATSFVGQRNTEAFF. The CDR3 DNA is TGCGCCACCAGCTTTGTCGGGCAGAGGAACACTGAAGCTTTCTTT.

This clonotype was detected many times. V and J are TRBV11-2 and TRBJ1-4, with unresolved D. This CDR3 comprises 16 residues. Per the germline V gene, CDR1 is SGHAT and CDR2 is FQNNGV. V dropped 2 bases and J dropped 7 bases, with 17 bases sitting between them. The CDR3 DNA reads as TGTGCCAGCAGCTTACCCACAAGTCCTCGGGGTGAAAAACTGTTTTTT. Protein sequence: CASSLPTSPRGEKLFF.

On this clonotype itself: This could be a read error, since a much larger clone is one nucleotide away. CDR3 coding DNA: TGTGCCAGCGGCGTAGACCCGACTAGCGGGGGTGAGACCCAGTACTTC. Translation gives CASGVDPTSGGETQYF. V gene TRBV9 combines with J gene TRBJ2-5; 12 positions match TRBD2. This CDR3 is built from 16 residues. Germline assignment: CDR1 SGDLS and CDR2 YYNGEE.

Comment on this clonotype: One junction end disagrees with the germline gene, perhaps due to a read error. CDR3 in amino acids: CGSSDPVSRGYTF. CDR3 nucleotides: TGTGGCAGCAGCGACCCTGTAAGTCGTGGCTACACCTTC. The rearrangement links TRBV25-1 to TRBJ1-2; D not certain. The length of the CDR3 is 13 residues. CDR1 is MGHDK, CDR2 SYGVNS, per germline.

Turning to this clonotype: This clone may be a read error of a much larger clone one base away. J is TRBJ1-1 and V is TRBV10-3; D gene uncertain. Trimming stripped 5 bases from V and 6 bases from J, with 16 bases between. This CDR3 is built from 14 residues. CDR1 is ENHRY, CDR2 SYGVKD, per germline. CDR3 amino acids: CAISYGVGHAEAFF. The CDR3, as DNA: TGTGCCATCAGTTACGGGGTGGGCCACGCTGAAGCTTTCTTT.

In DNA form, the CDR3 reads TGTGCCACCAGTGTAAGGACAGAATTGGACTCCTACGAGCAGTACTTC. As protein: CATSVRTELDSYEQYF. The gene calls are TRBV24-1 and TRBJ2-7, with a weak D call TRBD1 (6 bases). Germline-derived CDR1 and CDR2 are KGHDR and SFDVKD. V lost 5 bases, J lost 0 bases, and 16 bases lay in between. The CDR3 runs to 16 residues.

The V and J genes are TRBV20-1 and TRBJ1-1; 7 bases are a match to TRBD1. Germline V gene sequence: CDR1 DFQATT, CDR2 SNEGSKA (reference sequence). V lost 6 bases, J lost 8 bases, and 12 bases stayed unmatched. The CDR3 is 13 residues long. CDR3 nucleotide sequence: TGCAGTGCCAGCAGCCGAGGACAGGCCGAAGCTTTCTTT. This codes for CSASSRGQAEAFF.

This clonotype came up a few times. V usage is TRBV19 and J usage is TRBJ1-6; the D gene is possibly TRBD1 (5 bases). The germline V gene encodes CDR1 LNHDA and CDR2 SQIVND (reference sequence). The length of the CDR3 is 16 residues. V was trimmed by 7 bases and J by 5 bases, leaving 18 bases between them. The CDR3 DNA reads TGTGCCAGTAACGGCGGCCAGGGCTTTAATAATTCACCCCTCCACTTT. As protein: CASNGGQGFNNSPLHF.

This clonotype came up many times. V usage is TRBV6-5 and J usage is TRBJ2-7, with D possibly being TRBD2 (6 bases). V lost 4 bases and J lost 7, with 17 bases in between. CDR1 is MNHEY, CDR2 SVGAGI, per germline. This CDR3 comprises 14 residues. In DNA, the CDR3 is TGTGCCAGCAGTTCACGGGAGACATCGTATGAGCAGTACTTC. Translated: CASSSRETSYEQYF.

The rearrangement links TRBV24-1 to TRBJ2-1, with D perhaps being TRBD1 or TRBD2 (5 bases each). Germline CDR1 reads KGHDR; CDR2 reads SFDVKD. The CDR3 consists of 16 residues. The V gene lost 5 bases and the J gene lost 0 bases, with 13 bases spanning the gap. CDR3 loop: CATSGGTYGSYNEQFF. As DNA, the CDR3 is TGTGCCACCAGTGGTGGGACGTATGGCTCCTACAATGAGCAGTTCTTC.

The chain has TRBV20-1 and TRBJ1-5, with D unresolved. CDR1 and CDR2 from the germline V gene are DFQATT and SNEGSKA (reference sequence). V lost 6 bases and J 0 bases, leaving 15 bases between the germline ends. The CDR3 spans 15 residues. The CDR3 region has the DNA TGCAGTGCCAGCAGCTTAGCAGATAGCAATCAGCCCCAGCATTTT. Its translation is CSASSLADSNQPQHF.

The chain is built from TRBV7-7 and TRBJ2-5; 10 bases are a match to TRBD2. The length of the CDR3 is 16 residues. The J segment lost 5 bases and the V segment lost 4 bases, leaving 10 bases of the junction unmatched. Germline V CDR1 and CDR2: SSHAT, FNYEAQ (reference sequence). The CDR3 DNA reads as TGTGCCAGCAGCTCAACAGCCGGGACTAGCGTCGAGACCCAGTACTTC. It is translated as CASSSTAGTSVETQYF.

Many counts were recorded for this clonotype. As DNA, the CDR3 is TGTGCCAGCAGCCCTGCGGTACAGGGTGAAGCTTTCTTT. It is translated as CASSPAVQGEAFF. The genes are TRBV7-9 and TRBJ1-1, with D possibly matching TRBD1 (6 bases). In germline, CDR1 is SEHNR, CDR2 FQNEAQ (reference sequence). The CDR3 length is 13 residues. Between the trimmed V and J ends, which lost 5 bases and 7 bases, there was a span of 14 bases.

This clonotype was observed a few times. The chain uses TRBV25-1 and TRBJ2-7; D may match TRBD1 or TRBD2 (5 bases each). The germline V gene encodes CDR1 MGHDK and CDR2 SYGVNS. The CDR3 length is 15 residues. Trimming removed 6 bases at V and 1 base at J, with 16 bases between. The CDR3 DNA reads TGTGCCAGCAGACCCGGGACGGCGATTTCCTACGAGCAGTACTTC. This sequence encodes CASRPGTAISYEQYF.

In its sample, this clonotype was seen a few times. The chain carries TRBV15 and TRBJ2-6; possibly TRBD2 for D (6 bases). The V gene's germline CDR1 is LNHNV and CDR2 YYDKDF (reference sequence). The CDR3 extends over 15 amino acids. The germline V and J ends were trimmed by 1 base and 2 bases, with 6 bases remaining between them. In DNA, the CDR3 is TGTGCCACCAGCAGAGGCGGGGCTGGGGCCAACGTCCTGACTTTC. Amino acid sequence: CATSRGGAGANVLTF.

This clonotype was detected only once. This may be a read error: a much more frequent sequence differs by one nucleotide. This chain connects TRBV6-1 to TRBJ2-6; D remains unclear. Germline CDR1 and CDR2: MNHNS and SASEGT. The CDR3 has 14 amino acids. In DNA form, the CDR3 reads TGTGCCAGCAGTCGTCCTAACACGGCCGACGTCCTGACTTTC. This translates into CASSRPNTADVLTF.

This clonotype was detected many times. V is TRBV12-3 or TRBV12-4 and J is TRBJ1-1, with D possibly being TRBD1 (6 bases). The CDR3 length is 15 residues. V was shortened by 1 base and J by 4 bases, with 13 bases between the two germline ends. The CDR3 DNA sequence: TGTGCCAGCAGTTTAGAACAGGGTTGGGGCACTGAAGCTTTCTTT. Translating it yields CASSLEQGWGTEAFF.

Comment on this clonotype: Because the CDR3 is missing its conserved closing phenylalanine or tryptophan, this is likely a read error. The V and J genes are TRBV11-1 and TRBJ1-1; D may be TRBD1 (6 bases). CDR3 size: 13 residues. The germline gives CDR1 SGHAT, CDR2 FQDESV (reference sequence). V lost 5 bases and J 3 bases, leaving 10 bases between the germline ends. The CDR3 DNA reads as TGTGCCAGCAGCCCAGGACAGTACACTGAAGCTTTCCTT. This sequence encodes CASSPGQYTEAFL.